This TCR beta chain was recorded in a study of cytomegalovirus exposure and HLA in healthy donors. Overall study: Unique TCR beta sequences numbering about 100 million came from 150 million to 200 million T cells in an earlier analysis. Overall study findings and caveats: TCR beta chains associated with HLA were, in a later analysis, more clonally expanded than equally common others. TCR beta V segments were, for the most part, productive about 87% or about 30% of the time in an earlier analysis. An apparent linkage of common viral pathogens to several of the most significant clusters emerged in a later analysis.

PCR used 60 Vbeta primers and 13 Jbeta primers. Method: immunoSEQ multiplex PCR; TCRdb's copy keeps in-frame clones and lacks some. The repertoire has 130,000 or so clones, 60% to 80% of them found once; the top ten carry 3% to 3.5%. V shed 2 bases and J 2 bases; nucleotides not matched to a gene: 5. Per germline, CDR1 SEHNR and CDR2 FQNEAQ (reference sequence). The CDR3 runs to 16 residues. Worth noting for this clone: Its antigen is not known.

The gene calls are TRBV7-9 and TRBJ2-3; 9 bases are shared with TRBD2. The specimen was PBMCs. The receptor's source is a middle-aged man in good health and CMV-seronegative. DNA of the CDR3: TGTGCCAGCAGCTTACTCACTAGCGGGTACACAGATACGCAGTATTTT. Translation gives CASSLLTSGYTDTQYF.